The 6 T cell receptor beta chains reported below all come from one sample, sequenced in a study of T cells in localized non-small cell lung cancer. Assay used: immunoSEQ multiplex PCR; TCRdb lists only in-frame clones, some missing. The table shows 39,000 or so clones, with approximately 83% occurring only once. The sequences come from PBMCs, collected before any cancer treatment. The receptors come from a man between 40 and 69 years old with stage II lung adenocarcinoma.

V and J are TRBV20-1 and TRBJ1-2; D possibly corresponds to TRBD1 (5 bases). Deletions cut 6 bases from V and 6 bases from J, with 11 bases between. The CDR3 has 11 amino acids. Germline values: CDR1 DFQATT, CDR2 SNEGSKA (reference sequence). The CDR3 region has the DNA TGCAGTGCCCTCGGACAACATGGCTACACCTTC. Its protein is CSALGQHGYTF.

V gene TRBV5-6 combines with J gene TRBJ2-2, with 8 bases matching TRBD1. CDR3 length: 15 residues. Losses at the gene ends were 5 bases for V and 2 bases for J; bases not matched to a gene: 5. Looked up from germline, CDR1 is SGHDT and CDR2 is YYEEEE. The CDR3 DNA reads as TGTGCCAGCAGTTTCGGGACAGGTAACACCGGGGAGCTGTTTTTT. Amino acids: CASSFGTGNTGELFF.

The chain employs TRBV27 and TRBJ1-5; TRBD1 aligns across 7 bases. The germline gives CDR1 MNHEY, CDR2 SMNVEV (reference sequence). With V trimmed by 3 bases and J by 6 bases, 5 bases remained unmatched. This CDR3 comprises 14 residues. As DNA, the CDR3 is TGTGCCAGCAGTTTGAAGGGGGCAGGTCAGCCCCAGCATTTT. This gives the protein CASSLKGAGQPQHF.

The V and J genes are TRBV29-1 and TRBJ2-7; weak D call: TRBD2 (5 bases). The CDR3 is 14 amino acids. V was trimmed by 3 bases and J by 7 bases, leaving 19 bases between them. Per germline, CDR1 SQVTM and CDR2 ANQGSEA. DNA of the CDR3: TGCAGCGTTGAGTTTTACAGTGCGGGTGGGGAGCAGTACTTC. Translated: CSVEFYSAGGEQYF.

This rearrangement joins TRBV5-1 to TRBJ2-2; perhaps TRBD2 as D (5 bases). Germline-derived CDR1 and CDR2 are SGHRS and YFSETQ. There are 16 residues in the CDR3. The germline V and J ends were trimmed by 4 bases and 1 base, with 14 bases remaining between them. CDR3 in amino acids: CASSPRVGRNTGELFF. CDR3 DNA: TGCGCCAGCAGCCCGAGGGTGGGGAGGAACACCGGGGAGCTGTTTTTT.

V and J are TRBV6-6 and TRBJ2-2, with 7 bases fitting TRBD1. The CDR3 consists of 14 residues. V lost 5 bases to trimming and J lost 7 bases; unmatched junction nucleotides: 7. Germline V lookup: CDR1 MNHNY, CDR2 SVGAGI (reference sequence). The CDR3 DNA sequence: TGTGCCAGCAGTCAGGGGACAGTAGGCGGGGAGCTGTTTTTT. It is translated as CASSQGTVGGELFF.